These T cell receptor beta chains were read from a single sample in a study of blood T cell repertoires in COVID-19. Using immunoSEQ multiplex PCR, the repertoire was profiled, and TCRdb retains in-frame clones only, with some absent. The table has hundreds of thousands of clones, roughly 91% seen once. Sequencing used peripheral blood. All receptors come from a young woman with COVID-19, enrolled during active disease. The CDR3 runs from the conserved cysteine through the conserved F or W. Fields, in order: clone size, J gene, CDR3 length, D gene, V gene, CDR3 DNA, CDR3 protein. D genes are given only for firm matches. Clone size is stated in some rows and not others, as once, few, many or a class when expanded.

abundance: .
j_gene: TRBJ2-1
len: 11
d_gene: .
v_gene: TRBV5-8
CDR3nt: TGTGCCAGCAGCCGGGAGTTTCGTAGGGTCTTC
CDR3aa: CASSREFRRVF

abundance: once
j_gene: TRBJ1-6
len: 18
d_gene: .
v_gene: TRBV4-1
CDR3nt: TGCGCCAGCAGCCAAGATTTGGTACAGAGCTCCTATAATTCACCCCTCCACTTT
CDR3aa: CASSQDLVQSSYNSPLHF

abundance: .
j_gene: TRBJ1-1
len: 11
d_gene: .
v_gene: TRBV2
CDR3nt: TGTGCCAGCAGTGAACAGTCTGAAGCTTTCTTT
CDR3aa: CASSEQSEAFF

abundance: .
j_gene: TRBJ1-1
len: 15
d_gene: .
v_gene: TRBV11-3
CDR3nt: TGTGCCAGGGTGGGACACGGCGGTTGGGACACTGAAGCTTTCTTT
CDR3aa: CARVGHGGWDTEAFF

abundance: .
j_gene: TRBJ2-3
len: 15
d_gene: .
v_gene: TRBV7-2
CDR3nt: TGTGCCAGCAGCCTGGGACTCACTAGCACAGATACGCAGTATTTT
CDR3aa: CASSLGLTSTDTQYF

abundance: .
j_gene: TRBJ2-1
len: 15
d_gene: TRBD2
v_gene: TRBV3-1/TRBV3-2
CDR3nt: TGTGCCAGCAGCCGGAAGCGGGGGGCCTACAATGAGCAGTTCTTC
CDR3aa: CASSRKRGAYNEQFF

abundance: .
j_gene: TRBJ2-5
len: 13
d_gene: .
v_gene: TRBV11-2
CDR3nt: TGTGCCAGCAGCTCCGTCTTTCAAGAGACCCAGTACTTC
CDR3aa: CASSSVFQETQYF

abundance: .
j_gene: TRBJ1-2
len: 16
d_gene: .
v_gene: TRBV3-1/TRBV3-2
CDR3nt: TGTGCCAGCAGCCAACGTAGGTCAGGGTCTAACTATGGCTACACCTTC
CDR3aa: CASSQRRSGSNYGYTF

abundance: .
j_gene: TRBJ1-3
len: 15
d_gene: .
v_gene: TRBV11-2
CDR3nt: TGTGCCAGCAGCCCCCTGCTGAGCTCTGGAAACACCATATATTTT
CDR3aa: CASSPLLSSGNTIYF

abundance: .
j_gene: TRBJ2-6
len: 18
d_gene: TRBD1
v_gene: TRBV7-3
CDR3nt: TGTGCCAGCAGCTTAACTGGGACAGGGTCTTCTGGGGCCAACGTCCTGACTTTC
CDR3aa: CASSLTGTGSSGANVLTF

abundance: .
j_gene: TRBJ2-6
len: 16
d_gene: .
v_gene: TRBV4-2
CDR3nt: TGTGCCAGCAGCCACGGACAGTCCTCTGGGGCCAACGTCCTGACTTTC
CDR3aa: CASSHGQSSGANVLTF

abundance: .
j_gene: TRBJ2-2
len: 15
d_gene: TRBD1
v_gene: TRBV6-6
CDR3nt: TGTGCCAGCAGCCCGGACAGGGGTTTGACCGGGGAGCTGTTTTTT
CDR3aa: CASSPDRGLTGELFF

abundance: .
j_gene: TRBJ2-1
len: 15
d_gene: TRBD1
v_gene: TRBV7-9
CDR3nt: TGTGCCAGCAGCTTCGAGTCAGGGGGAAACAATGAGCAGTTCTTC
CDR3aa: CASSFESGGNNEQFF

abundance: .
j_gene: TRBJ1-2
len: 16
d_gene: TRBD1
v_gene: TRBV5-6
CDR3nt: TGTGCCAGCAGCTTGGCCGGGGGACAGGGTTTGGGAGGCTACACCTTC
CDR3aa: CASSLAGGQGLGGYTF

abundance: .
j_gene: TRBJ1-1
len: 14
d_gene: TRBD1
v_gene: TRBV27
CDR3nt: TGTGCCAGCAGTTCCACGACAGGGTTTAAGGAAGCTTTCTTT
CDR3aa: CASSSTTGFKEAFF

abundance: .
j_gene: TRBJ2-5
len: 15
d_gene: .
v_gene: TRBV11-3
CDR3nt: TGTGCCAGCAGCTTAGAAGGACTACCTCTGGAGACCCAGTACTTC
CDR3aa: CASSLEGLPLETQYF

abundance: .
j_gene: TRBJ2-3
len: 15
d_gene: .
v_gene: TRBV11-2
CDR3nt: TGTGCCAGCAGCTCATCCTTGACTAGTTTAAATACGCAGTATTTT
CDR3aa: CASSSSLTSLNTQYF

abundance: .
j_gene: TRBJ1-1
len: 19
d_gene: .
v_gene: TRBV4-1
CDR3nt: TGCGCCAGCAGCCCGAAAACCACAGGCCGTCCCTTACCGAACACTGAAGCTTTCTTT
CDR3aa: CASSPKTTGRPLPNTEAFF

abundance: few
j_gene: TRBJ1-3
len: 15
d_gene: TRBD1
v_gene: TRBV5-1
CDR3nt: TGCGCCAGCAGACTCGACAGGGCACCTGGAAACACCATATATTTT
CDR3aa: CASRLDRAPGNTIYF

abundance: .
j_gene: TRBJ2-6
len: 19
d_gene: .
v_gene: TRBV5-6
CDR3nt: TGTGCCAGCAGCGTCCCATTCATTACGGGTTCCTCTGGGGCCAACGTCCTGACTTTC
CDR3aa: CASSVPFITGSSGANVLTF

abundance: .
j_gene: TRBJ2-2
len: 16
d_gene: TRBD1
v_gene: TRBV11-2
CDR3nt: TGTGCCGGCAGCCCCCGACAGGGGAAGAGGCCCGGGGAGCTGTTTTTT
CDR3aa: CAGSPRQGKRPGELFF

abundance: .
j_gene: TRBJ2-7
len: 11
d_gene: .
v_gene: TRBV7-2
CDR3nt: TGTGCCAGCAGCTCTTACTACGAGCAGTACTTC
CDR3aa: CASSSYYEQYF

abundance: .
j_gene: TRBJ2-3
len: 16
d_gene: TRBD2
v_gene: TRBV11-1
CDR3nt: TGTGCCAGCAGCTTCTCCTACAGCGGGGGCACAGATACGCAGTATTTT
CDR3aa: CASSFSYSGGTDTQYF

abundance: few
j_gene: TRBJ1-6
len: 15
d_gene: .
v_gene: TRBV19
CDR3nt: TGTGCCAGTAGTGATGACAGAAGGAGAAATTCACCCCTCCACTTT
CDR3aa: CASSDDRRRNSPLHF

abundance: few
j_gene: TRBJ1-2
len: 14
d_gene: .
v_gene: TRBV6-5
CDR3nt: TGTGCCAGCAGTCCCGGACGGGAGCACTATGGCTACACCTTC
CDR3aa: CASSPGREHYGYTF